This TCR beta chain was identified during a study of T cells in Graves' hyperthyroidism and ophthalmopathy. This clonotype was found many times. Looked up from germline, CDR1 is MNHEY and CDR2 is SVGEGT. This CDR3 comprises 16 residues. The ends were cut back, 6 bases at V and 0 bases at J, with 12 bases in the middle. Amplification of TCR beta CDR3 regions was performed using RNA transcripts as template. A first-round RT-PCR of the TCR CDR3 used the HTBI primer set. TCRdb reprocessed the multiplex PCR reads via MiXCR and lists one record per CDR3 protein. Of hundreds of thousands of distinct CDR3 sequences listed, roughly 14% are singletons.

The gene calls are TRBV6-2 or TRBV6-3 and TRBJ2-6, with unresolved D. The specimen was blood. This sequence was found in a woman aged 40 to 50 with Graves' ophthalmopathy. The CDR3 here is CASRRIGFSGANVLTF. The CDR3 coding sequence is TGTGCCAGCAGACGCATCGGATTCTCTGGGGCCAACGTCCTGACTTTC.